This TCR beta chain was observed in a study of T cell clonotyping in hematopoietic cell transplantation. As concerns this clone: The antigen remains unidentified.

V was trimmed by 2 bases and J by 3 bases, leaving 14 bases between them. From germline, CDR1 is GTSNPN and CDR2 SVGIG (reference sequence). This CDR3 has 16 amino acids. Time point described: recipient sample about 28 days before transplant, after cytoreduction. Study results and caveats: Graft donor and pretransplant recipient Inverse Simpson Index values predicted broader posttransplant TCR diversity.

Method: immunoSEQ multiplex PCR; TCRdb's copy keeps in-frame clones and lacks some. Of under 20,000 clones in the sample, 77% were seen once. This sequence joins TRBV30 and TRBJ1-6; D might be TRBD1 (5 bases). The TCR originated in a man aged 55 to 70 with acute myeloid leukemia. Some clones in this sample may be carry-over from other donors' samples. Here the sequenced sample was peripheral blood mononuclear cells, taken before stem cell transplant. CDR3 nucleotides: TGTGCCTGGAGTATGCCCGGGGCGGGCTATAATTCACCCCTCCACTTT. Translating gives CAWSMPGAGYNSPLHF.